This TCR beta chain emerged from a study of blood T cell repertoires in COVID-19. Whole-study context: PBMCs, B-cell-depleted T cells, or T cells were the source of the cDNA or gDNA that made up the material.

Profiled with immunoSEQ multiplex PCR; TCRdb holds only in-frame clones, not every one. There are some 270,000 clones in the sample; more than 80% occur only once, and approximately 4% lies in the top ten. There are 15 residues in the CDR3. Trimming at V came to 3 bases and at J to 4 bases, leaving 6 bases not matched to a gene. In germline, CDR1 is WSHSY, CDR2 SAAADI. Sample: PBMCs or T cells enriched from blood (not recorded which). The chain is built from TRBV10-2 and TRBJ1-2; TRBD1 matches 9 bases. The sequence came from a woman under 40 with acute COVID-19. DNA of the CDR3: TGCGCCAGCAGTGACACAGGGGGCCAGATCTATGGCTACACCTTC. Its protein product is CASSDTGGQIYGYTF.